The present TCR beta chain was sequenced within a study of cytomegalovirus exposure and HLA in healthy donors. The primer mix had 60 Vbeta and 13 Jbeta primers. Here immunoSEQ multiplex PCR was the method, and the copy in TCRdb shows in-frame clones only, minus some. This table has 130,000 to 150,000 clones, about four fifths appearing once. This clone showed up just a few times. Trimming removed 5 bases at V and 2 bases at J, with 15 bases between. Germline loops: CDR1 SGHTA, CDR2 FQGNSA. The length of the CDR3 is 16 residues. The chain employs TRBV7-2 and TRBJ2-2; maybe TRBD2 (6 bases). The sample comprised PBMCs. The sequence derives from a man aged 40-49 years in good health and CMV-seronegative. CDR3 nucleotide sequence: TGTGCCAGCAGCCGTTCGGTGGGGGGAAACACCGGGGAGCTGTTTTTT. This codes for CASSRSVGGNTGELFF.